This T cell receptor (beta chain) was found in a study of response to subunit inactivated influenza vaccine. This clonotype showed up just a few times. Antigen specificity is unknown. Overall study findings and caveats: After each seasonal influenza vaccination, few new T cells are recruited, the authors suggested.

TCRdb re-called the RT-PCR reads with MiXCR, one entry per CDR3 protein. The data contain under 950,000 distinct CDR3 sequences, roughly 20% of them seen just once; the ten biggest clones take up approximately 10%. Germline V CDR1 and CDR2: KGHSH, LQKENI. The CDR3 is 14 residues long. Trimming pared 1 base from V and 11 bases from J, leaving 15 bases between. This chain connects TRBV18 to TRBJ2-4, with a possible D match to TRBD1 (6 bases). The specimen was PBMCs from blood, collected 4 to 6 days after vaccination. This TCR came from a man between 45 and 60 years old who received an inactivated influenza vaccine. CDR3 sequence (DNA): TGTGCCAGCTCACCACGGCAGGGGCGTTTCGTTCAGTACTTC. This translates into CASSPRQGRFVQYF.